The 13 T cell receptor beta chains below were found in one sample sequenced in a study of T-cell memory formation after mild COVID-19. TCRdb reanalysed the 5' RACE reads using MiXCR and keeps one entry per CDR3 protein. The repertoire holds about 560,000 distinct CDR3 sequences, with roughly 20% as singletons. The sequencing sample was made of PBMCs or a T cell subset sorted from them (not recorded which). The origin of the receptors is an adult woman who had mild COVID-19 (a few samples of this study predate the infection). Cell type and time point are not known.

The chain employs TRBV5-6 and TRBJ1-6; tentative D call: TRBD1 (6 bases). V gave up 4 bases and J gave up 0 bases, with 14 bases separating them. This CDR3 spans 17 amino acids. CDR1 and CDR2 (germline): SGHDT, YYEEEE. In DNA, the CDR3 is TGTGCCAGCAGCAGGGACAACTTTCTCTCCTATAATTCACCCCTCCACTTT. Translation gives CASSRDNFLSYNSPLHF.

V usage is TRBV7-2 and J usage is TRBJ2-5; TRBD2 agrees at 9 bases. Trimming removed 1 base from V and 2 bases from J; junction bases left unmatched: 5. The germline CDR1 and CDR2 sequences are SGHTA and FQGNSA. This CDR3 has 16 amino acids. The CDR3 region has the DNA TGTGCCAGCAGCTTAGGCCGCGGGGGGGAACAAGAGACCCAGTACTTC. Amino acids: CASSLGRGGEQETQYF.

This chain uses TRBV20-1 with TRBJ1-4, with D unclear. Trimming shortened V by 7 bases and J by 0 bases, and 9 bases separated the two germline ends. The CDR3 extends over 13 amino acids. CDR1 DFQATT and CDR2 SNEGSKA come from the germline V gene (reference sequence). The CDR3 DNA follows: TGCAGTGTTAACAGACCAACTAATGAAAAACTGTTTTTT. It translates to CSVNRPTNEKLFF.

This clonotype was recorded a few times. The rearrangement uses TRBV29-1 and TRBJ2-7; D is perhaps TRBD1 (5 bases). Germline V CDR1 and CDR2: SQVTM, ANQGSEA. Deletions cut 0 bases from V and 4 bases from J, with 10 bases between. This CDR3 has 13 amino acids. CDR3 sequence (DNA): TGCAGCGTTGAAGAGACAGCCGGGTACGAGCAGTACTTC. Its protein product is CSVEETAGYEQYF.

The rearrangement links TRBV2 to TRBJ2-5; D perhaps matches TRBD2 (6 bases). This CDR3 is 15 amino acids long. Germline V CDR1 and CDR2: SNHLY, FYNNEI. Trimming stripped 5 bases from V and 2 bases from J, with 15 bases between. The CDR3 reads CASSYQGLDQETQYF. In nucleotides, the CDR3 is TGTGCCAGCAGTTATCAGGGACTGGATCAAGAGACCCAGTACTTC.

The table lists this clonotype with many counts. The chain combines TRBV12-3 or TRBV12-4 with TRBJ2-7; D ambiguous. Trimming took off 5 bases at V and 3 bases at J, with 5 bases between the two ends. CDR3 size: 11 residues. CDR3 nucleotide sequence: TGTGCCAGCAGTAACGGCTACGAGCAGTACTTC. Protein product: CASSNGYEQYF.

This chain connects TRBV12-3 or TRBV12-4 to TRBJ2-7; either TRBD1 or TRBD2 may fit D (5 bases each). V was shortened by 5 bases and J by 2 bases, with 10 bases between the two germline ends. The CDR3 extends over 13 amino acids. The chain's CDR3 is CASSVGRTYEQYF. The CDR3 DNA reads as TGTGCCAGCAGTGTGGGACGGACCTACGAGCAGTACTTC.

The chain links TRBV2 to TRBJ2-3; TRBD2 matches at 10 bases. Looked up from germline, CDR1 is SNHLY and CDR2 is FYNNEI. V shed 3 bases and J 4 bases; nucleotides not matched to a gene: 7. The CDR3 is 16 residues long. This chain's CDR3 is CASSDKRGGWSDTQYF. As DNA, the CDR3 is TGTGCCAGCAGTGACAAGCGGGGGGGCTGGTCAGATACGCAGTATTTT.

This clonotype has only a few counts. The V and J genes are TRBV6-6 and TRBJ2-3, with a weak D call TRBD1 (6 bases). The V end was cut by 6 bases, the J end by 0 bases, with 7 bases between. CDR3 length: 13 residues. Germline V lookup: CDR1 MNHNY, CDR2 SVGAGI (reference sequence). In DNA, the CDR3 is TGTGCCAGCAGAGGACAGAGCACAGATACGCAGTATTTT. This gives the protein CASRGQSTDTQYF.

Only a few counts were recorded for this clonotype. The genes are TRBV19 and TRBJ1-5; possibly TRBD1 for D (6 bases). Germline values: CDR1 LNHDA, CDR2 SQIVND (reference sequence). CDR3 length: 16 residues. V was clipped by 1 base and J by 0 bases, with 10 bases between them. The CDR3 DNA follows: TGTGCCAGTAGTATAGCAGGGGCTAATAGCAATCAGCCCCAGCATTTT. Residues: CASSIAGANSNQPQHF.

This clonotype appeared many times. The gene calls are TRBV18 and TRBJ2-4, with 8 nucleotides matching TRBD1. The CDR3 is made up of 19 amino acids. Germline lookup yields CDR1 KGHSH and CDR2 LQKENI. After removal of 0 bases from V and 2 bases from J, the junction contained 12 bases not matched to a gene. CDR3 sequence: CASSPPMARGLVTKNIQYF. The CDR3 DNA reads TGTGCCAGCTCACCACCGATGGCCAGGGGGCTCGTAACCAAAAACATTCAGTACTTC.

This clonotype was picked up many times. V and J are TRBV6-2 or TRBV6-3 and TRBJ2-3; 7 bases align to TRBD1. Trimming cost V 0 bases and J 1 base; bases outside gene matches: 1. Germline CDR1 is MNHEY and CDR2 is SVGEGT. This CDR3 region has 15 residues. The CDR3 loop is CASSYSGQGTDTQYF. CDR3 bases: TGTGCCAGCAGTTACTCCGGACAGGGCACAGATACGCAGTATTTT.

The chain joins TRBV18 to TRBJ1-1; D is possibly TRBD1 (5 bases). CDR1 and CDR2 (germline): KGHSH, LQKENI. Trimming pared 2 bases from V and 7 bases from J, leaving 8 bases between. CDR3 length: 12 amino acids. The chain's CDR3 is CASSPVRDEAFF. The CDR3 nucleotides read TGTGCCAGCTCACCAGTCAGGGATGAAGCTTTCTTT.